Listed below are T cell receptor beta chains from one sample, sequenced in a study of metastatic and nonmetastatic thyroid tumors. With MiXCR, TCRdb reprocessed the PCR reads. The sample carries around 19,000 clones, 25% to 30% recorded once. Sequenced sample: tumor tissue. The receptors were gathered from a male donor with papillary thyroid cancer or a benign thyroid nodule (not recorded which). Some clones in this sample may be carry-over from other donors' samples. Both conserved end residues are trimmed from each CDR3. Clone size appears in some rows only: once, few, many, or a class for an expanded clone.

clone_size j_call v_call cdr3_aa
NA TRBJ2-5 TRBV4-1 ASSQVEGDTQY
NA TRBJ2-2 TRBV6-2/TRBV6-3 ASSYKAGLTWELF
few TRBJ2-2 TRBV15 ATSKEGKNTGELF
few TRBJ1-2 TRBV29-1 SAESAGYT
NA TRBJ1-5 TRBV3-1 ASSQDGTNNQPQH
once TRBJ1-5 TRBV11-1 ARSLVSQGVNQPQD
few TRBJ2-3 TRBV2 ASGTDGPVTDTQY
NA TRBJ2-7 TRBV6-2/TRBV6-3 ASSYRRYEQY
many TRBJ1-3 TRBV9 ASSATWNTIY
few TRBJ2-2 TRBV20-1 SAARGRNTGELF
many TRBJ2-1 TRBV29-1 SVESSSYNEQF
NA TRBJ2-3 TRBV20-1 SASIAGVGDTQY
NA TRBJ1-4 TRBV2 ASNEWDSNEKLF
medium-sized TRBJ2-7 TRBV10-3 AISESEGVRGEQY
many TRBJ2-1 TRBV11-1 ASSFSGRASSSYNEQF
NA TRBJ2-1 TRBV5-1 ARSFGGRGQDEQF
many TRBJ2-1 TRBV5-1 ASTVAGASNEQF
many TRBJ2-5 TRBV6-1 ASSGGLLAGHQETQY
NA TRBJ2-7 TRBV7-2 ASSLWTSYDQY
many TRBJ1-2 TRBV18 ASSPPSLAAGNHGYT
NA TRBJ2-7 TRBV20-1 SARAVGNPVGSYEQY
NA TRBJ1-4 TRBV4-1 ASSQGPLGTLFEKLF
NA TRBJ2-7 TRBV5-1 ASSPGTFNEQY
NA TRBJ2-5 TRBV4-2 ASSTRLAGGAETQY
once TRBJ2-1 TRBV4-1 ASLGIAWGPYNEHF
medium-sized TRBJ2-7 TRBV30 AWMGNSYEQY
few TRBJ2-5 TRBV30 AWSVQHSQTQY
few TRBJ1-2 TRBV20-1 SAIAFEWANSYT